This T cell receptor (beta chain) came from a study of graft-versus-host responses after intestinal transplantation. Study-wide background: Every transplant recipient was induced with anti-thymocyte globulin, then maintained on tacrolimus and steroids for two to four years. Points from the study as a whole: GvH clones appeared in recipient marrow, some first in ileum or blood. Early after transplant, HvG clones declined as circulating GvH clones peaked.

With respect to this clone: The antigen remains unidentified.

The data were produced by immunoSEQ multiplex PCR, yet TCRdb's version contains in-frame clones alone and is incomplete. The data contain 80,000 to 100,000 clones, around 90% of them seen just once; the ten biggest clones take up approximately 0.064%. CDR3 length: 13 residues. Trimming cost V 7 bases and J 5 bases; bases outside gene matches: 5. Germline CDR1 and CDR2: GTSNPN and SVGIG (reference sequence). The material was unstimulated CD8+ T cells sorted from spleen or lymph node cells, obtained before transplant. The clonotype was recovered from a human donor who was the organ donor for an intestinal transplant. V usage is TRBV30 and J usage is TRBJ1-6; TRBD1 agrees at 7 bases. CDR3: CAYSTGHNSPLHF. CDR3 nucleotides: TGTGCCTATTCGACAGGGCATAATTCACCCCTCCACTTT. Full variable domain (outside the CDR3, taken from reference TRBV30 and TRBJ1-6): SQTIHQWPATLVQPVGSPLSLECTVEGTSNPNLYWYRQAAGRGLQLLFYSVGIGQISSEVPQNLSASRPQDRQFILSSKKLLLSDSGFYLCAYSTGHNSPLHFGNGTRLTVT.